The source of this T cell receptor beta chain is a study of blood T cell repertoires in COVID-19. Overall study context: Donors in the United States, Italy and Spain gave samples during acute or convalescent COVID-19. In each case, the material was cDNA or gDNA derived from T cells, B-cell-depleted T cells, or PBMCs.

Authors' analysis steps: Amplification of reference gene primers was used by the study to estimate nucleated cell counts. The assay was immunoSEQ multiplex PCR, and TCRdb's table has in-frame clones only and misses some. V, J and clone size are those of that table, while D and trimming were read from the DNA. The sample lists approximately 47,000 clones; roughly 80% were seen once. About this clone itself: Relative to the germline gene, one junction end is altered; a read error may explain this.

This CDR3 region has 13 residues. The germline gives CDR1 SQVTM, CDR2 ANQGSEA. This TCR was recovered from a man aged 55 to 69 with acute or convalescent COVID-19. This chain uses TRBV29-1 with TRBJ1-2, with a possible D match to TRBD1 (6 bases). The sequenced sample was peripheral blood. The CDR3 here is CSCRGAQDYGHTF. CDR3 DNA sequence: TGCAGCTGCCGGGGGGCACAGGACTATGGCCACACCTTC.